The 27 T cell receptor beta chains presented below share a single source sample, sequenced in a study of blood T cell repertoires in COVID-19. Sequencing used immunoSEQ multiplex PCR; TCRdb keeps in-frame clones, though not all of them. The data contain some 160,000 clones, over 80% of them seen just once; the ten biggest clones take up approximately 8.1%. Sequencing input: peripheral blood. Receptors were obtained from a woman older than 75 with COVID-19, enrolled during active disease.

The chain links TRBV5-1 to TRBJ1-3, with D maybe TRBD1 (6 bases). Trimming took 0 bases from V and 3 from J, leaving 10 bases between them. The germline V gene encodes CDR1 SGHRS and CDR2 YFSETQ. The CDR3 has 15 residues. The CDR3 DNA follows: TGCGCCAGCAGCTTGGGACAGGCCATTGGAAACACCATATATTTT. Its protein product is CASSLGQAIGNTIYF. The complete variable domain, with remaining parts taken from reference TRBV5-1 and TRBJ1-3, reads KAGVTQTPRYLIKTRGQQVTLSCSPISGHRSVSWYQQTPGQGLQFLFEYFSETQRNKGNFPGRFSGRQFSNSRSEMNVSTLELGDSALYLCASSLGQAIGNTIYFGEGSWLTVV.

This chain connects TRBV9 to TRBJ1-2; D gene unclear. Germline CDR1 reads SGDLS; CDR2 reads YYNGEE. V was trimmed by 0 bases and J by 3 bases, leaving 12 bases between them. This CDR3 is built from 15 residues. The CDR3 DNA sequence: TGTGCCAGCAGCGTAGGAAGGAGCGTCGACTATGGCTACACCTTC. Protein: CASSVGRSVDYGYTF.

V and J are TRBV3-1 (or the pseudogene TRBV3-2) and TRBJ2-1, with a tentative D call TRBD2 (6 bases). V was shortened by 4 bases and J by 9 bases, with 19 bases between the two germline ends. Germline V lookup: CDR1 LGHDT, CDR2 YNNKEL (reference sequence). This CDR3 comprises 15 residues. The CDR3 DNA reads as TGTGCCAGCAGCCCGGCTGGAGGCGGGATCGGTGAGCAGTTCTTC. Translation gives CASSPAGGGIGEQFF.

The CDR3 here is CASSRAGTEAFF. CDR3 sequence (DNA): TGTGCCAGCAGCCGAGCGGGCACTGAAGCTTTCTTT. This chain connects TRBV6-5 to TRBJ1-1; D remains unclear. The germline V and J ends were trimmed by 6 bases and 4 bases, with 9 bases remaining between them. This CDR3 region has 12 residues. From germline, CDR1 is MNHEY and CDR2 SVGAGI.

V gene TRBV12-3 or TRBV12-4 combines with J gene TRBJ2-3, with D perhaps TRBD1 (5 bases). Trimming removed 6 bases at V and 5 bases at J, with 9 bases between. This CDR3 spans 12 amino acids. The CDR3 sequence: CASSPTGDTQYF. The CDR3 DNA reads TGTGCCAGCAGCCCTACAGGAGATACGCAGTATTTT.

The V call is TRBV18, the J call TRBJ2-1, with 8 nucleotides matching TRBD1. The germline gives CDR1 KGHSH, CDR2 LQKENI. V trimming: 3 bases; J trimming: 4 bases; junction bases outside the gene matches: 5. The CDR3 has 15 residues. As DNA, the CDR3 is TGTGCCAGCTCACCGCAAGGGACAGGTTACAATGAGCAGTTCTTC. This gives the protein CASSPQGTGYNEQFF.

This clone came up a few times. This chain uses TRBV2 with TRBJ1-6, with 8 bases matching TRBD1. This CDR3 is built from 16 residues. Germline values: CDR1 SNHLY, CDR2 FYNNEI. V shed 7 bases, J shed 0 bases, and the junction held 5 bases outside the gene matches. CDR3 loop: CASNTGGSSYNSPLHF. In nucleotides, the CDR3 is TGTGCCAGCAATACAGGGGGAAGCTCCTATAATTCACCCCTCCACTTT.

In its sample, this clone was seen a few times. The chain has TRBV3-1 (or the pseudogene TRBV3-2) and TRBJ1-1; TRBD1 matches 7 bases. V trimming: 4 bases; J trimming: 11 bases; junction bases outside the gene matches: 4. The V gene's germline CDR1 is LGHDT and CDR2 YNNKEL (reference sequence). The CDR3 covers 11 residues. CDR3: CASSLQGRAFF. CDR3 DNA: TGTGCCAGCAGCCTACAGGGGCGGGCTTTCTTT.

The gene calls are TRBV6-6 and TRBJ1-3; unclear D gene. V dropped 5 bases and J dropped 0 bases, with 20 bases sitting between them. There are 18 residues in the CDR3. Germline CDR1 MNHNY, CDR2 SVGAGI (reference sequence). CDR3 loop: CASSPTPLQVVSGNTIYF. In DNA form, the CDR3 reads TGTGCCAGCAGTCCGACCCCTTTGCAGGTCGTCTCTGGAAACACCATATATTTT.

CDR3 bases: TGCGCCAGCAGCTTGCCGGGACAGGGGGCGGGCGAGCAGTACTTC. It is translated as CASSLPGQGAGEQYF. The V call is TRBV5-1, the J call TRBJ2-7; 12 positions agree with TRBD1. Per the germline V gene, CDR1 is SGHRS and CDR2 is YFSETQ. Trimming at V came to 1 base and at J to 6 bases, leaving 5 bases not matched to a gene. The CDR3 is 15 amino acids. The full variable domain, its missing parts supplied by reference TRBV5-1 and TRBJ2-7, is KAGVTQTPRYLIKTRGQQVTLSCSPISGHRSVSWYQQTPGQGLQFLFEYFSETQRNKGNFPGRFSGRQFSNSRSEMNVSTLELGDSALYLCASSLPGQGAGEQYFGPGTRLTVT.

V and J are TRBV7-2 and TRBJ1-1; D remains unclear. CDR3 length: 13 amino acids. V was clipped by 5 bases and J by 4 bases, with 11 bases between them. In germline, CDR1 is SGHTA, CDR2 FQGNSA. Written as DNA, the CDR3 is TGTGCCAGCAGCCTCCAGGTTGTCACTGAAGCTTTCTTT. This sequence encodes CASSLQVVTEAFF.

The chain combines TRBV3-1 (or the pseudogene TRBV3-2) with TRBJ1-6; no clear D. The CDR3 has 13 amino acids. Germline V CDR1 and CDR2: LGHDT, YNNKEL (reference sequence). The ends were cut back, 5 bases at V and 10 bases at J, with 12 bases in the middle. DNA for the CDR3: TGTGCCAGCAGCGGAACGGGGAGATCACCCCTCCACTTT. Residues: CASSGTGRSPLHF.

There are a few counts of this clone. V and J are TRBV5-4 and TRBJ2-5; 8 bases map to TRBD2. The V gene end was trimmed by 0 bases and the J gene end by 4 bases; junction bases not matched to a gene: 8. Germline lookup yields CDR1 SGHNT and CDR2 YYREEE (reference sequence). This CDR3 contains 16 residues. CDR3 protein: CASSLVAGGGGETQYF. In nucleotides, the CDR3 is TGTGCCAGCAGCTTGGTGGCGGGGGGCGGTGGAGAGACCCAGTACTTC. The complete variable domain, with remaining parts taken from reference TRBV5-4 and TRBJ2-5, reads ETGVTQSPTHLIKTRGQQVTLRCSSQSGHNTVSWYQQALGQGPQFIFQYYREEENGRGNFPPRFSGLQFPNYSSELNVNALELDDSALYLCASSLVAGGGGETQYFGPGTRLLVL.

The table lists this clone with a count of one. The V and J genes are TRBV18 and TRBJ1-1; no firm D call. Germline CDR1 is KGHSH and CDR2 is LQKENI. There are 14 residues in the CDR3. With 4 bases removed from V and 3 bases from J, the gap between germline ends came to 12 bases. CDR3 coding DNA: TGTGCCAGCTCACTACCATCGCAGGACACTGAAGCTTTCTTT. It is translated as CASSLPSQDTEAFF. Using reference TRBV18 and TRBJ1-1 for the parts outside the CDR3, the full variable domain is NAGVMQNPRHLVRRRGQEARLRCSPMKGHSHVYWYRQLPEEGLKFMVYLQKENIIDESGMPKERFSAEFPKEGPSILRIQQVVRGDSAAYFCASSLPSQDTEAFFGQGTRLTVV.

The chain uses TRBV20-1 and TRBJ1-1, with unresolved D. V was trimmed by 3 bases and J by 0 bases, leaving 11 bases between them. Per the germline V gene, CDR1 is DFQATT and CDR2 is SNEGSKA (reference sequence). The CDR3 loop spans 14 amino acids. The CDR3 region is CSASEANVNTEAFF. For the CDR3, the DNA is TGCAGTGCTAGTGAGGCCAACGTGAACACTGAAGCTTTCTTT.

The V gene is TRBV7-2, the J gene TRBJ2-1, with TRBD2 matching over 7 bases. This CDR3 is built from 14 residues. Germline loops: CDR1 SGHTA, CDR2 FQGNSA. The V and J ends lost 4 bases and 7 bases, in that order; junction bases with no gene match: 7. The CDR3 nucleotides are TGTGCCAGCAGCTCGCGGACTAGAAGGAATGAGCAGTTCTTC. Its protein product is CASSSRTRRNEQFF.

This chain joins TRBV9 and TRBJ1-1; D is unclear. With 0 bases removed from V and 7 bases from J, the gap between germline ends came to 10 bases. There are 13 residues in the CDR3. Germline CDR1 SGDLS, CDR2 YYNGEE. The CDR3: CASSVVIHGEAFF. The CDR3 region has the DNA TGTGCCAGCAGCGTAGTAATTCACGGTGAAGCTTTCTTT.

The rearrangement uses TRBV28 and TRBJ1-2, with 9 bases fitting TRBD1. This CDR3 is 14 amino acids long. Losses at the gene ends were 6 bases for V and 4 bases for J; bases not matched to a gene: 6. CDR1 MDHEN and CDR2 SYDVKM come from the germline V gene. The CDR3 protein is CASSPGQGGYGYTF. In DNA, the CDR3 is TGTGCCAGCAGCCCGGGACAGGGTGGCTATGGCTACACCTTC.

V is TRBV5-1 and J is TRBJ2-5; D is undetermined. CDR3 length equals 14 residues. The V end lost 0 bases, the J end lost 5 bases, and 11 bases lay between the germline ends. Germline CDR1 and CDR2: SGHRS and YFSETQ. CDR3 in amino acids: CASSLAMTGETQYF. The CDR3 DNA is TGCGCCAGCAGCTTGGCTATGACTGGGGAGACCCAGTACTTC.

The chain has TRBV7-2 and TRBJ2-5; TRBD2 is a possible D gene (7 bases). Germline V gene data show CDR1 as SGHTA and CDR2 as FQGNSA. Between the trimmed V and J ends, which lost 5 bases and 5 bases, there was a span of 18 bases. The length of the CDR3 is 15 residues. CDR3: CASSRSSRGGETQYF. DNA for the CDR3: TGTGCCAGCAGCCGTTCTTCCAGGGGAGGGGAGACCCAGTACTTC.

The chain combines TRBV6-2 or TRBV6-3 with TRBJ2-3; 9 bases fit TRBD2. The CDR3 extends over 15 amino acids. With 5 bases clipped from V and 2 bases from J, the junction kept 5 bases outside the gene matches. CDR1 is MNHEY, CDR2 SVGEGT, per germline. This CDR3 is CASSASGATTDTQYF. CDR3 nucleotide sequence: TGTGCCAGCAGTGCTAGCGGGGCTACCACAGATACGCAGTATTTT.

This clone was found a few times. The V and J genes are TRBV2 and TRBJ1-1; D may be TRBD1 (6 bases). Germline CDR1 reads SNHLY; CDR2 reads FYNNEI. The CDR3 spans 13 residues. The V end lost 3 bases, the J end lost 8 bases, and 13 bases lay between the germline ends. The CDR3: CASSDQGLAEAFF. DNA for the CDR3: TGTGCCAGCAGTGACCAGGGGTTAGCAGAAGCTTTCTTT.

The V call is TRBV2, the J call TRBJ1-1; perhaps TRBD1 as D (6 bases). The V gene's germline CDR1 is SNHLY and CDR2 FYNNEI. V shed 4 bases and J shed 2 bases, with 11 bases lying between them. The length of the CDR3 is 14 residues. The CDR3 nucleotides are TGTGCCAGCAGTGTGTCGACAGGTAACACTGAAGCTTTCTTT. It specifies CASSVSTGNTEAFF.

V usage is TRBV7-3 and J usage is TRBJ1-6; unclear D gene. V lost 2 bases and J lost 10, with 12 bases in between. CDR3 length equals 14 residues. Per germline, CDR1 SGHTA and CDR2 FQGTGA. Here the CDR3 DNA reads TGTGCCAGCAGCTTACGAGGGCCATGGTCACCCCTCCACTTT. The encoded protein is CASSLRGPWSPLHF.

This chain's CDR3 is CASAIGLAGGPGYEQYF. CDR3 coding DNA: TGTGCCAGCGCTATCGGACTAGCGGGAGGGCCCGGGTACGAGCAGTACTTC. V and J are TRBV28 and TRBJ2-7; 15 nucleotides line up with TRBD2. Germline-derived CDR1 and CDR2 are MDHEN and SYDVKM. The CDR3 contains 17 residues. The V and J ends lost 8 bases and 4 bases, in that order; junction bases with no gene match: 12.

This chain connects TRBV19 to TRBJ1-6; perhaps TRBD1 as D (6 bases). The CDR3 covers 13 residues. Germline V gene data show CDR1 as LNHDA and CDR2 as SQIVND (reference sequence). The V gene lost 11 bases and the J gene lost 7 bases, with 15 bases spanning the gap. This CDR3 is CASRSQGNSPLHF. The CDR3 DNA sequence: TGTGCCTCGAGAAGCCAGGGGAATTCACCCCTCCACTTT.

V usage is TRBV5-6 and J usage is TRBJ1-6, with D uncertain. Germline-derived CDR1 and CDR2 are SGHDT and YYEEEE. CDR3 length: 14 amino acids. The germline V and J ends were trimmed by 2 bases and 11 bases, with 14 bases remaining between them. Here the CDR3 DNA reads TGTGCCAGCAGCTTAGTAGCAGTCTCGACACCCCTCCACTTT. This codes for CASSLVAVSTPLHF.